The 32 T cell receptor beta chains given below trace back to one sample, sequenced in a study of molecular identifiers for immune sequencing clone quantification. MiXCR was run by TCRdb on the PCR reads, yielding one entry per CDR3 protein. The sample has 460,000 or so distinct CDR3 sequences; about 21% are singletons. Sequenced sample: naive CD8+ T cells from blood, with Jurkat cell RNA spiked in. Subset described: FACS-sorted CD8+CD4-CCR7+CD45RA+ naive T cells. The source of these receptors is a human donor in good health. Some libraries in this study had Jurkat cell RNA spiked in.

This clonotype was detected many times. The chain links TRBV3-1 to TRBJ2-7; no firm D call. This CDR3 spans 12 amino acids. Trimming shortened V by 0 bases and J by 6 bases, and 6 bases separated the two germline ends. CDR1 is LGHDT, CDR2 YNNKEL, per germline (reference sequence). CDR3 coding DNA: TGTGCCAGCAGCCAAGAAAGTGGCGAGCAGTACTTC. Translating gives CASSQESGEQYF.

This chain uses TRBV27 with TRBJ2-7; possible D gene TRBD2, 6 bases. The CDR3 has 14 amino acids. The ends were cut back, 0 bases at V and 7 bases at J, with 13 bases in the middle. The germline V gene encodes CDR1 MNHEY and CDR2 SMNVEV (reference sequence). Here the CDR3 reads CASSLSITSWEQYF. The CDR3 nucleotides read TGTGCCAGCAGTTTATCGATAACTAGCTGGGAGCAGTACTTC.

This clonotype has more than one count but fewer than ten. This sequence joins TRBV12-5 and TRBJ2-7, with D unresolved. The length of the CDR3 is 14 residues. Germline values: CDR1 LGHNT, CDR2 FRNRAP. V gave up 0 bases and J gave up 4 bases, with 10 bases separating them. This CDR3 reads CASGLVEPTYEQYF. CDR3 DNA: TGTGCTAGTGGTTTGGTCGAACCCACGTACGAGCAGTACTTC.

To note about this clonotype: A much larger clone sits a single nucleotide away, making a read error possible. DNA of the CDR3: TGCGGCGTTGTAGTGGGTGCCACTGAAGCTTTCTTT. It is translated as CGVVVGATEAFF. The rearrangement uses TRBV29-1 and TRBJ1-1, with D unclear. This CDR3 contains 12 residues. Germline loops: CDR1 SQVTM, CDR2 ANQGSEA.

This clonotype has only a few counts. The chain joins TRBV2 to TRBJ2-7; 9 nucleotides match TRBD2. Germline lookup yields CDR1 SNHLY and CDR2 FYNNEI. V lost 4 bases and J lost 3; bases outside the gene matches: 4. CDR3 length equals 14 residues. The DNA for the CDR3 is TGTGCCAGCAGTGGAGGTAGCGGGGGCTACGAGCAGTACTTC. Its protein is CASSGGSGGYEQYF. Using reference TRBV2 and TRBJ2-7 for the parts outside the CDR3, the full variable domain is EPEVTQTPSHQVTQMGQEVILRCVPISNHLYFYWYRQILGQKVEFLVSFYNNEISEKSEIFDDQFSVERPDGSNFTLKIRSTKLEDSAMYFCASSGGSGGYEQYFGPGTRLTVT.

The table lists this clonotype with a few counts. The chain carries TRBV5-4 and TRBJ1-2; 8 bases align to TRBD1. The CDR3 is 15 amino acids. Germline lookup yields CDR1 SGHNT and CDR2 YYREEE (reference sequence). After removal of 3 bases from V and 6 bases from J, the junction contained 10 bases not matched to a gene. The CDR3 is CASSSWGTGVDGYTF. The CDR3 DNA sequence: TGTGCCAGCAGCTCGTGGGGGACAGGCGTAGATGGCTACACCTTC.

This clonotype was recorded at least ten times. The chain joins TRBV4-2 to TRBJ2-7; TRBD2 aligns across 10 bases. Germline values: CDR1 LGHNA, CDR2 YNFKEQ. There are 14 residues in the CDR3. After removal of 5 bases from V and 4 bases from J, the junction contained 5 bases not matched to a gene. The chain's CDR3 is CASSGRTSGYEQYF. The CDR3 nucleotides read TGTGCCAGCAGCGGACGGACTAGCGGATACGAGCAGTACTTC.

This clonotype was seen repeatedly, ten times or more. V gene TRBV7-9 combines with J gene TRBJ2-7; no reliable D call. V was trimmed by 5 bases and J by 4 bases, leaving 9 bases between them. The CDR3 totals 12 residues. In germline, CDR1 is SEHNR, CDR2 FQNEAQ (reference sequence). CDR3 protein: CASSDLGYEQYF. The CDR3 region has the DNA TGTGCCAGCAGCGACCTGGGGTACGAGCAGTACTTC.

This clonotype has just a few counts. A much larger clone lies one base from this, so it may be a read error. The chain uses TRBV28 and TRBJ2-4; D not certain. Per germline, CDR1 MDHEN and CDR2 SYDVKM. The CDR3 consists of 11 residues. The ends were cut back, 8 bases at V and 8 bases at J, with 10 bases in the middle. For the CDR3, the DNA is TGTGCCAGCGCCGACCTTGACATTCAGTACTTC. Its translation is CASADLDIQYF.

On this clonotype itself: A read error may be the cause here, since a much bigger clone is one base away. This chain connects TRBV20-1 to TRBJ1-1, with D unclear. The CDR3 is made up of 11 amino acids. Trimming left V 6 bases short and J 3 bases short, with 8 bases between. CDR1 and CDR2 from the germline V gene are DFQATT and SNEGSKA (reference sequence). In DNA, the CDR3 is TGCAGTGCGGGATTAGACACTGAAGCTTTCTTT. Protein sequence: CSAGLDTEAFF.

This clonotype was observed a handful of times. The rearrangement uses TRBV4-3 and TRBJ1-3; D might be TRBD1 (5 bases). V was clipped by 0 bases and J by 3 bases, with 12 bases between them. Germline CDR1 LGHNA, CDR2 YSLEER. The CDR3 is 16 amino acids. Here the CDR3 DNA reads TGCGCCAGCAGCCAAGATGCGCGGGGGGGTGGAAACACCATATATTTT. It is translated as CASSQDARGGGNTIYF.

V gene TRBV14 combines with J gene TRBJ2-3; no reliable D call. Trimming took off 1 base at V and 0 bases at J, with 14 bases between the two ends. CDR3 length: 17 residues. Germline CDR1 reads SGHDN; CDR2 reads FVKESK. The CDR3 reads CASSQARFYGSTDTQYF. CDR3 nucleotides: TGTGCCAGCAGCCAAGCGAGGTTCTATGGCAGCACAGATACGCAGTATTTT.

The V and J genes are TRBV7-2 and TRBJ2-7, with a tentative D call TRBD2 (6 bases). The length of the CDR3 is 13 residues. Germline lookup yields CDR1 SGHTA and CDR2 FQGNSA. V gave up 7 bases and J gave up 0 bases, with 10 bases separating them. The CDR3: CASKRTNSYEQYF. CDR3 sequence (DNA): TGTGCCAGCAAACGGACTAACTCCTACGAGCAGTACTTC. The complete variable domain, with remaining parts taken from reference TRBV7-2 and TRBJ2-7, reads GAGVSQSPSNKVTEKGKDVELRCDPISGHTALYWYRQSLGQGLEFLIYFQGNSAPDKSGLPSDRFSAERTGGSVSTLTIQRTQQEDSAVYLCASKRTNSYEQYFGPGTRLTVT.

The sample holds many counts of this clonotype. This rearrangement joins TRBV27 to TRBJ2-5; D might be TRBD2 (5 bases). Deletions cut 5 bases from V and 14 bases from J, with 12 bases between. The CDR3 covers 10 residues. The germline gives CDR1 MNHEY, CDR2 SMNVEV (reference sequence). CDR3 nucleotide sequence: TGTGCCAGCAGTCACCGGGATTATTACTTC. It codes for CASSHRDYYF.

This clonotype was seen ten or more times. The genes are TRBV12-5 and TRBJ1-3; D is unclear. V gave up 5 bases and J gave up 4 bases, with 12 bases separating them. Germline V gives CDR1 LGHNT, CDR2 FRNRAP. CDR3 length: 14 residues. This CDR3 is CASGDLLAGNTIYF. The CDR3 coding sequence is TGTGCTAGTGGTGATCTATTGGCGGGAAACACCATATATTTT. The full variable domain, with the rest looked up from reference TRBV12-5 and TRBJ1-3, is DARVTQTPRHKVTEMGQEVTMRCQPILGHNTVFWYRQTMMQGLELLAYFRNRAPLDDSGMPKDRFSAEMPDATLATLKIQPSEPRDSAVYFCASGDLLAGNTIYFGEGSWLTVV.

This clonotype was detected only a few times. A clone one base away is much larger, so this may be a read error. This chain connects TRBV28 to TRBJ1-5; 7 bases line up with TRBD1. This CDR3 contains 15 residues. The V gene end was trimmed by 8 bases and the J gene end by 7 bases; junction bases not matched to a gene: 14. CDR1 and CDR2 from the germline V gene are MDHEN and SYDVKM. CDR3 amino acids: CASQPQGVWDQPQHF. Here the CDR3 DNA reads TGTGCCAGCCAGCCCCAGGGGGTGTGGGACCAGCCCCAGCATTTT.

Ten or more counts support this clonotype. This chain uses TRBV7-2 with TRBJ2-1; 7 positions match TRBD2. This CDR3 has 16 amino acids. Germline V gene sequence: CDR1 SGHTA, CDR2 FQGNSA. V gave up 1 base and J gave up 9 bases; unmatched junction bases: 12. This CDR3 reads CASSLGGAGAYGEQFF. For the CDR3, the DNA is TGTGCCAGCAGCTTAGGAGGGGCGGGAGCCTACGGTGAGCAGTTCTTC.

The chain recombines TRBV27 with TRBJ2-1; TRBD1 matches at 10 bases. Germline V gene data show CDR1 as MNHEY and CDR2 as SMNVEV (reference sequence). J gave up 1 base and V 7 bases, and 4 bases lay outside the gene matches. The CDR3 covers 15 residues. CDR3 in DNA: TGTGCCAGCACACCGGGACAGGGGTCCTACAATGAGCAGTTCTTC. It is translated as CASTPGQGSYNEQFF.

About this clonotype: A much larger clone differs by one base, so this may be a read error. The chain combines TRBV12-3 or TRBV12-4 with TRBJ1-4; no firm D call. The CDR3 spans 16 residues. Deletions cut 5 bases from V and 7 bases from J, with 20 bases between. DNA of the CDR3: TGTGCCAGCAGTCCTAGCGCTGGGGATTCGGGTGAAAAACTGTTTTTT. It specifies CASSPSAGDSGEKLFF.

This clonotype came up many times. The chain employs TRBV4-3 and TRBJ1-1; D remains unclear. Trimming took 1 base from V and 0 from J, leaving 15 bases between them. The CDR3 runs to 17 residues. CDR1 LGHNA and CDR2 YSLEER come from the germline V gene. In DNA form, the CDR3 reads TGCGCCAGCAGCCAAGGATTGGTCAGGTCGATGAACACTGAAGCTTTCTTT. It encodes CASSQGLVRSMNTEAFF.

The J gene is TRBJ2-5, the V gene TRBV9, with 8 bases aligning to TRBD2. The length of the CDR3 is 14 residues. V dropped 0 bases and J dropped 7; count of bases not matched to a gene: 5. Germline V lookup: CDR1 SGDLS, CDR2 YYNGEE. Here the CDR3 reads CASSVGAGDGTQYF. Here the CDR3 DNA reads TGTGCCAGCAGCGTAGGAGCGGGGGATGGGACCCAGTACTTC. The full variable domain, rest sourced from reference TRBV9 and TRBJ2-5, is DSGVTQTPKHLITATGQRVTLRCSPRSGDLSVYWYQQSLDQGLQFLIQYYNGEERAKGNILERFSAQQFPDLHSELNLSSLELGDSALYFCASSVGAGDGTQYFGPGTRLLVL.

This clonotype was detected many times. V is TRBV4-3 and J is TRBJ2-5; 12 bases fit TRBD2. Germline values: CDR1 LGHNA, CDR2 YSLEER. The junction had 4 bases not matched to a gene; V was cut back by 0 bases and J by 5 bases. The CDR3 sequence is 16 residues long. This chain's CDR3 is CASSQDRLAGVETQYF. CDR3 bases: TGCGCCAGCAGCCAAGATCGACTAGCGGGAGTGGAGACCCAGTACTTC.

This clonotype was observed many times. This chain uses TRBV28 with TRBJ2-5; D remains unclear. The CDR3 sequence is 13 residues long. Trimming left V 2 bases short and J 0 bases short, with 4 bases between. Per germline, CDR1 MDHEN and CDR2 SYDVKM. The CDR3 sequence: CASSLDYQETQYF. The CDR3, as DNA: TGTGCCAGCAGTTTAGACTACCAAGAGACCCAGTACTTC.

This clonotype was counted ten times or more. This chain joins TRBV12-3 or TRBV12-4 and TRBJ2-5; 7 bases are a match to TRBD2. The CDR3 covers 14 residues. V dropped 6 bases and J dropped 1; count of bases not matched to a gene: 5. The DNA for the CDR3 is TGTGCCAGCAGACTTTCTAGCGGCCAAGAGACCCAGTACTTC. It codes for CASRLSSGQETQYF.

At least ten counts were recorded for this clonotype. J is TRBJ2-3 and V is TRBV12-3 or TRBV12-4; 9 nucleotides match TRBD1. CDR3 length: 13 residues. V lost 8 bases, J lost 5 bases, and 5 bases stayed unmatched. CDR3 residues: CASGDRAVDTQYF. Here the CDR3 DNA reads TGTGCCAGCGGGGACAGGGCAGTAGATACGCAGTATTTT.

This clonotype was found many times. The chain employs TRBV20-1 and TRBJ2-7, with 9 nucleotides matching TRBD1. V dropped 2 bases and J dropped 4; count of bases not matched to a gene: 9. CDR1 is DFQATT and CDR2 is SNEGSKA in the germline V gene (reference sequence). The CDR3 contains 15 residues. This chain's CDR3 is CSARPLDRGLYEQYF. CDR3 nucleotides: TGCAGTGCTAGACCCTTGGACAGGGGTCTATACGAGCAGTACTTC.

This clonotype was picked up many times. The V and J genes are TRBV24-1 and TRBJ2-1, with 7 bases fitting TRBD1. CDR1 and CDR2 (germline): KGHDR, SFDVKD. Trimming at V came to 0 bases and at J to 1 base, leaving 2 bases not matched to a gene. The CDR3 spans 16 residues. As DNA, the CDR3 is TGTGCCACCAGTGATTTGACAGGGGCGTCCTACAATGAGCAGTTCTTC. Protein: CATSDLTGASYNEQFF.

The sample holds a few counts of this clonotype. J is TRBJ1-1 and V is TRBV4-1; 10 nucleotides agree with TRBD1. The trim removed 1 base at V and 7 bases at J, leaving 3 bases unmatched. The CDR3 loop spans 14 amino acids. Per the germline V gene, CDR1 is MGHRA and CDR2 is YSYEKL. CDR3: CASSQGQGAYEAFF. Written as DNA, the CDR3 is TGCGCCAGCAGCCAAGGACAGGGGGCATATGAAGCTTTCTTT.

V is TRBV24-1 and J is TRBJ2-3, with D possibly being TRBD2 (5 bases). The germline V gene encodes CDR1 KGHDR and CDR2 SFDVKD. The CDR3 is 14 amino acids. V shed 7 bases and J shed 4 bases, with 14 bases lying between them. CDR3 nucleotide sequence: TGTGCCACCAGCCGGACTGATCACCCAGATACGCAGTATTTT. Translating gives CATSRTDHPDTQYF.

The rearrangement links TRBV11-2 to TRBJ2-7, with 7 positions matching TRBD1. The V gene's germline CDR1 is SGHAT and CDR2 FQNNGV. The CDR3 consists of 14 residues. Trimming at V came to 5 bases and at J to 3 bases, leaving 7 bases not matched to a gene. The CDR3 DNA sequence: TGTGCCAGCAGCACCTGGGACAGAAACTACGAGCAGTACTTC. Amino acids: CASSTWDRNYEQYF.

This chain connects TRBV7-5 to TRBJ2-7; TRBD1 was called by the table and not checked on the DNA. TRBV7-5 is an annotated pseudogene. This CDR3 region has 15 residues. For the CDR3, the DNA is TGTATCTCTATGCCAGAAGCCTCCGGACAGCCTGAGGAGTACTTC. Translating gives CISMPEASGQPEEYF.

This clonotype was seen a handful of times. This chain connects TRBV2 to TRBJ1-4; D gene ambiguous. Germline-derived CDR1 and CDR2 are SNHLY and FYNNEI. The CDR3 runs 12 residues. Trimming shortened V by 6 bases and J by 5 bases, and 7 bases separated the two germline ends. The CDR3 DNA reads TGTGCCAGCAGGTCCCCCAATGAAAAACTGTTTTTT. It yields the protein CASRSPNEKLFF.